These T cell receptor beta chains were read from a single sample in a study of T cell repertoires in cytomegalovirus infection. For these receptors, no antigen is known. TCRdb analysed the reads with MiXCR anew, one entry per CDR3 protein. The sample consists of 150,000 to 200,000 distinct CDR3 sequences, about a fifth of them appearing once. Specimen: CD8+ T cells from cultured PBMCs, collected from culture after CMV antigen stimulation. All receptors derive from a human donor in good health (CMV status not recorded). Some clones in this sample may be carry-over from other donors' samples. Each CDR3 is given with its conserved first and last residue. D genes are given only for firm matches. A clone size is listed for some rows: how often the clone was seen (once, few, many), or a class if it is expanded.

few	TRBV12-3/TRBV12-4	-	TRBJ1-4	TGTGCCAGCAGTTTAACCCGGGAAAAACTGTTTTTT	CASSLTREKLFF
few	TRBV12-3/TRBV12-4	-	TRBJ2-7	TGTGCCAGCAGTTTAGGCAAGTTCTACGAGCAGTACTTC	CASSLGKFYEQYF
many	TRBV7-6	-	TRBJ2-1	TGTGCCAGCAGCTTAGGAGGCGAGCAGTTCTTC	CASSLGGEQFF
many	TRBV4-1	-	TRBJ2-7	TGCGCCAGCAGCCAAGGGGCCGTGAACGAGCAGTACTTC	CASSQGAVNEQYF
few	TRBV7-2	-	TRBJ1-5	TGTGCCAGCAGATTAGGGCCGAATCAGCCCCAGCATTTT	CASRLGPNQPQHF
few	TRBV6-5	TRBD1	TRBJ1-1	TGTGCCAGCAGCAAGACAGGGGGTGTCACTGAAGCTTTCTTT	CASSKTGGVTEAFF
-	TRBV6-2/TRBV6-3	-	TRBJ2-3	TGTGCCAGCAGTTACGTTGGAACCCCAGATACGCAGTATTTT	CASSYVGTPDTQYF
-	TRBV7-8	-	TRBJ2-1	TGTGCCAGCAGCTTCGGGGTCCTTACTTACAATGAGCAGTTCTTC	CASSFGVLTYNEQFF
few	TRBV7-2	-	TRBJ2-4	TGTGCCAGCAGCTTAACGGTTGGAGTTCCAGGAAAGGCCAAAAACATTCAGTACTTC	CASSLTVGVPGKAKNIQYF
few	TRBV14	-	TRBJ1-2	TGTGCCAGCAGCCGATTCCAATCGGGTTTCTATGGCTACACCTTC	CASSRFQSGFYGYTF
-	TRBV9	-	TRBJ2-7	TGTGCCAGCAGCCCTGAGGGACGGGTCTACGAGCAGTACTTC	CASSPEGRVYEQYF
-	TRBV7-9	TRBD1	TRBJ1-1	TGTGCCAGCCGGGACAGGGATAGTCTGCAGGCTTTCTTT	CASRDRDSLQAFF
few	TRBV7-2	-	TRBJ2-3	TGTGCCAGCAGCTTAGCGAGAGATACGCAGTATTTT	CASSLARDTQYF
-	TRBV11-2	-	TRBJ1-1	TGTGCCAGCAGCTTAGATTATGGCAGGGGGAACACTGAAGCTTTCTTT	CASSLDYGRGNTEAFF
few	TRBV7-2	-	TRBJ2-3	TGTGCCAGCAGCTTAGTAGGGCTAGCCTTTACCACAGATACGCAGTATTTT	CASSLVGLAFTTDTQYF
few	TRBV9	-	TRBJ1-2	TGTGCCAGCAGCGTAGCTACGCGGGGCGCGAGTTCGTATGGCTACACCTTC	CASSVATRGASSYGYTF
-	TRBV7-9	-	TRBJ2-3	TGTGCCAGCAGCTTAGTGCGGAGCACAGATACGCAGTATTTT	CASSLVRSTDTQYF
-	TRBV28	-	TRBJ2-3	TGTGCCAGCAGTTCCCCACCGGGAAGGCGAACAGATACGCAGTATTTT	CASSSPPGRRTDTQYF
-	TRBV6-5	-	TRBJ2-7	TGTGCCAGCAGTTACGGGGGGTTACCCTACGAGCAGTACTTC	CASSYGGLPYEQYF
-	TRBV12-3/TRBV12-4	TRBD1	TRBJ2-3	TGTGCCAGCAGTTTCGGGACAGTCAACACAGATACGCAGTATTTT	CASSFGTVNTDTQYF
few	TRBV12-3/TRBV12-4	-	TRBJ1-1	TGTGCCAGCAGTTCGGACAGAGCTGAAGCTTTCTTT	CASSSDRAEAFF
-	TRBV10-3	-	TRBJ1-5	TGTGCCATCAGTGATCTCGGGTACAATCAGCCCCAGCATTTT	CAISDLGYNQPQHF
few	TRBV7-2	-	TRBJ2-7	TGTGCCAGCAGCTTAGGAGGGGTGCCGACCTACGAGCAGTACTTC	CASSLGGVPTYEQYF
-	TRBV6-2/TRBV6-3	-	TRBJ2-7	TGTGCCAGCACCCCCGGGACTCCGAGCTCCTACGAGCAGTACTTC	CASTPGTPSSYEQYF
-	TRBV7-9	-	TRBJ2-3	TGTGCCAGCAGCTCCAGTACCCCACGAGGGAATACGCAGTATTTT	CASSSSTPRGNTQYF
few	TRBV4-1	-	TRBJ2-7	TGCGCCAGCAGCCAAGATGGGGGGTACGAGCAGTACTTC	CASSQDGGYEQYF
few	TRBV7-2	-	TRBJ2-5	TGTGCCAGCGCATACGGGTTGTTGGCTGGAGAGACCCAGTACTTC	CASAYGLLAGETQYF
-	TRBV7-2	-	TRBJ2-3	TGTGCCAGCAGCATGACAGACTACTCATACACAGATACGCAGTATTTT	CASSMTDYSYTDTQYF
many	TRBV14	-	TRBJ2-1	TGTGCCAGCAGCCAGGATTTTCTTAACACCGGCTTCCTATACAATGAGCAGTTCTTC	CASSQDFLNTGFLYNEQFF
-	TRBV10-3	-	TRBJ2-1	TGTGCCATCAGTGAGCTATGGACAAGGAATGAGCAGTTCTTC	CAISELWTRNEQFF
-	TRBV7-9	TRBD1	TRBJ2-7	TGTGCCAGCAGCCAAACCGGGACAGGCGTCGCCTACGAGCAGTACTTC	CASSQTGTGVAYEQYF
few	TRBV7-2	-	TRBJ1-6	TGTGCCAGCAGCCCATCTACAACCTACTATAATTCACCCCTCCACTTT	CASSPSTTYYNSPLHF
-	TRBV6-2/TRBV6-3	-	TRBJ2-7	TGTGCCAGCAGTTACTCGAGTCTCTACGAGCAGTACTTC	CASSYSSLYEQYF
few	TRBV7-8	TRBD1	TRBJ2-7	TGTGCCAGCAGCTCTAGGACAGGGTCCCCCTACGAGCAGTACTTC	CASSSRTGSPYEQYF
once	TRBV6-2/TRBV6-3	TRBD1	TRBJ2-7	TGTGACAGCAGACACAGGGGGCCAGCGAGGAACTACGAGCAGTACTTC	CDSRHRGPARNYEQYF
-	TRBV19	TRBD2	TRBJ2-7	TGTGCCAGTAGTATAGGTGTAGCGGGGCCCGCCTACGAGCAGTACTTC	CASSIGVAGPAYEQYF
few	TRBV6-5	TRBD1	TRBJ2-7	TGTGCCAGCACCAATATGAGGGGGCACCACGAGCAGTACTTC	CASTNMRGHHEQYF
-	TRBV7-6	TRBD1	TRBJ1-2	TGTGCCAGCAGCGTCCAGGACAGGGACGGCTACACCTTC	CASSVQDRDGYTF
few	TRBV7-8	-	TRBJ2-2	TGTGCCAGCAGCTTAGGGACACCGCTAACCGGGGAGCTGTTTTTT	CASSLGTPLTGELFF
few	TRBV7-9	-	TRBJ1-6	TGTGCCAGCAGCTTCGGGGATTCACCCCTCCACTTT	CASSFGDSPLHF
few	TRBV10-3	-	TRBJ2-2	TGTGCCGGGGGTTTGAACACCGGGGAGCTGTTTTTT	CAGGLNTGELFF
many	TRBV7-6	-	TRBJ2-6	TGTGCCAGCAGCCCCGGGTGGGGTGTTACTGGGGCCAACGTCCTGACTTTC	CASSPGWGVTGANVLTF
few	TRBV27	-	TRBJ2-7	TGTGCCAGCAGTTTACTCACAGGGAACGAGCAGTACTTC	CASSLLTGNEQYF
few	TRBV4-1	-	TRBJ2-3	TGCGCCAGCAGCCAAGAGCCCTCGAGCCGGACAGATACGCAGTATTTT	CASSQEPSSRTDTQYF
few	TRBV6-5	TRBD1	TRBJ1-1	TGTGCCAGCAGTTACTCGGGACAGGTTGAAGCTTTCTTT	CASSYSGQVEAFF
-	TRBV19	TRBD1	TRBJ1-5	TGTGCCTCCAAAGGGTTCGGGACAGGACGCAATCAGCCCCAGCATTTT	CASKGFGTGRNQPQHF
-	TRBV7-2	-	TRBJ2-3	TGTGCCAGCAGCCGCGGAGACCACGGGTGGACGCAGTATTTT	CASSRGDHGWTQYF
few	TRBV15	TRBD2	TRBJ2-3	TGTGCCACCAGCAGACGACTAGCGGGGGGGACAGATACGCAGTATTTT	CATSRRLAGGTDTQYF
-	TRBV7-2	TRBD2	TRBJ2-2	TGTGCCAGCAGCAGAAGACTAGCGGGGGGGAACACCGGGGAGCTGTTTTTT	CASSRRLAGGNTGELFF
few	TRBV7-2	-	TRBJ2-5	TGTGCCAGCAGCTTAGCGTACGCAGGCTCCCAAGAGACCCAGTACTTC	CASSLAYAGSQETQYF